Included here is one T cell receptor beta chain sequence, with context. Through a sample-barcoded 5' primer and a J-beta primer mix, a second PCR was run for roughly 6 to 12 cycles. TCRdb called the 5' RACE reads again in MiXCR, with one record for every CDR3 protein. Here the sample spans about 1.1 million distinct CDR3 sequences, roughly two fifths being singletons. These data come from a study of blood T cells in healthy people across ages. At the level of the study: The capture of about one barcoded beta molecule per two T cells was achieved by template switching.

This CDR3 comprises 11 residues. The ends were cut back, 10 bases at V and 10 bases at J, with 14 bases in the middle. In germline, CDR1 is SNHLY, CDR2 FYNNEI. Sequenced sample: blood. The chain couples TRBV2 to TRBJ2-1; D may be TRBD1 (6 bases). The TCR comes from a man between 18 and 35 years old in good health. This chain's CDR3 is CATVRTAEQFF. In DNA, the CDR3 is TGTGCCACAGTGAGGACAGCCGAGCAGTTCTTC.